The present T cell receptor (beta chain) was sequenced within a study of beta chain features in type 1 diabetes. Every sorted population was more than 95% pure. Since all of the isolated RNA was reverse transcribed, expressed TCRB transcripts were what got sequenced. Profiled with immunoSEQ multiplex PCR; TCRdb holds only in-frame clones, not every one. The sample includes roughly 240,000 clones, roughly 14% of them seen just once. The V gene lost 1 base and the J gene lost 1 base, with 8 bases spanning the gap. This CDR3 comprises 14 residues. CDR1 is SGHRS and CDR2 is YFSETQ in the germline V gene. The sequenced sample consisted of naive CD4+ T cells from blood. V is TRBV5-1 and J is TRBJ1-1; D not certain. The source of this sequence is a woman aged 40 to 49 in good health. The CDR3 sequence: CASSLRHANTEAFF. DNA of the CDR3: TGCGCCAGCAGCTTGCGACACGCGAACACTGAAGCTTTCTTT.